These 27 T cell receptor beta chains were all obtained from the same sample, sequenced in a study of regulatory T cells in long-lasting Graves disease. The time point here: newly diagnosed GD, antithyroid drugs for less than 3 months. With RNA extracted from PBMCs as input, the TCR library was made. Arm-PCR of CDR3 regions with iRepertoire HTBI primers generated TCR beta libraries. TCRdb called the multiplex PCR reads again in MiXCR, with one record for every CDR3 protein. Here the sample spans 500,000 or so distinct CDR3 sequences, around 13% being singletons. These data also formed part of another study, on T cells in Graves' hyperthyroidism and ophthalmopathy.

Specimen: peripheral blood mononuclear cells (PBMCs), collected at new diagnosis, from a patient treated with antithyroid drugs. The receptor source for this set is a woman aged 50 to 60 with Graves disease.

This clonotype came up a few times. This sequence joins TRBV14 and TRBJ1-1; D is ambiguous. Germline values: CDR1 SGHDN, CDR2 FVKESK. The CDR3 length is 17 residues. V gave up 2 bases and J gave up 1 base, with 17 bases separating them. The CDR3 region is CASSQKLVPPGNTEAFF. The CDR3 DNA reads TGTGCCAGCAGCCAAAAACTCGTTCCCCCGGGGAACACTGAAGCTTTCTTT.

V is TRBV7-2 and J is TRBJ1-4; TRBD1 is a possible D gene (6 bases). Between the trimmed V and J ends, which lost 5 bases and 2 bases, there was a span of 21 bases. The CDR3 spans 18 residues. CDR1 SGHTA and CDR2 FQGNSA come from the germline V gene. This CDR3 is CASSLGAGGRSTNEKLFF. For the CDR3, the DNA is TGTGCCAGCAGCCTCGGCGCCGGGGGCAGGTCCACTAATGAAAAACTGTTTTTT. Complete variable domain (other parts from reference TRBV7-2 and TRBJ1-4): GAGVSQSPSNKVTEKGKDVELRCDPISGHTALYWYRQSLGQGLEFLIYFQGNSAPDKSGLPSDRFSAERTGGSVSTLTIQRTQQEDSAVYLCASSLGAGGRSTNEKLFFGSGTQLSVL.

There are many counts of this clonotype. This chain uses TRBV28 with TRBJ2-5; D unresolved. The CDR3 loop spans 15 amino acids. Per germline, CDR1 MDHEN and CDR2 SYDVKM. V lost 3 bases and J lost 2, with 13 bases in between. The CDR3: CASSFGLTEQETQYF. CDR3 nucleotide sequence: TGTGCCAGCAGTTTCGGGCTAACGGAACAAGAGACCCAGTACTTC.

In this sample, this clonotype turned up many times. CDR3 protein: CASCQPQHF. Written as DNA, the CDR3 is TGTGCTAGTTGTCAGCCCCAGCATTTT. The rearrangement joins TRBV12-5 to TRBJ1-5, with D unresolved. The CDR3 has 9 residues. Trimming left V 8 bases short and J 6 bases short, with 2 bases between. The germline V gene encodes CDR1 LGHNT and CDR2 FRNRAP.

Only a few counts were recorded for this clonotype. The rearrangement links TRBV7-9 to TRBJ1-2; TRBD1 aligns across 7 bases. Per the germline V gene, CDR1 is SEHNR and CDR2 is FQNEAQ (reference sequence). V gave up 5 bases and J gave up 4 bases; unmatched junction bases: 7. The CDR3 has 14 amino acids. CDR3 sequence reads: CASSTGTDVYGYTF. CDR3 DNA sequence: TGTGCCAGCAGCACCGGGACAGACGTCTATGGCTACACCTTC.

This clonotype occurred many times. V is TRBV30 and J is TRBJ2-7; unclear D gene. From germline, CDR1 is GTSNPN and CDR2 SVGIG (reference sequence). The CDR3 totals 13 residues. Trimming shortened V by 0 bases and J by 3 bases, and 9 bases separated the two germline ends. CDR3 sequence: CAWSVLASYEQYF. Here the CDR3 DNA reads TGTGCCTGGAGTGTACTGGCAAGCTACGAGCAGTACTTC.

This clonotype was observed many times. The chain has TRBV3-1 and TRBJ2-7; D not resolved. The CDR3 is made up of 16 amino acids. The V gene's germline CDR1 is LGHDT and CDR2 YNNKEL (reference sequence). Trimming removed 4 bases at V and 0 bases at J, with 16 bases between. The CDR3 nucleotides are TGTGCCAGCAGCCTAGACACGGAACTCGTCTCCTACGAGCAGTACTTC. It specifies CASSLDTELVSYEQYF.

The V and J genes are TRBV11-2 and TRBJ2-5; D may be TRBD1 or TRBD2 (5 bases each). This CDR3 is 14 amino acids long. V was shortened by 8 bases and J by 4 bases, with 17 bases between the two germline ends. Germline values: CDR1 SGHAT, CDR2 FQNNGV. The CDR3 spells CASSPGSSGETQYF. In DNA form, the CDR3 reads TGTGCCAGCTCACCAGGGTCCAGCGGAGAGACCCAGTACTTC. Looking up the rest from reference TRBV11-2 and TRBJ2-5 gives the full variable domain: EAGVAQSPRYKIIEKRQSVAFWCNPISGHATLYWYQQILGQGPKLLIQFQNNGVVDDSQLPKDRFSAERLKGVDSTLKIQPAKLEDSAVYLCASSPGSSGETQYFGPGTRLLVL.

The gene calls are TRBV9 and TRBJ2-7; perhaps TRBD1 as D (6 bases). Between the trimmed V and J ends, which lost 0 bases and 2 bases, there was a span of 9 bases. Germline lookup yields CDR1 SGDLS and CDR2 YYNGEE. The CDR3 loop spans 14 amino acids. CDR3 DNA sequence: TGTGCCAGCAGCGTAGGAGGGGGAGCCTACGAGCAGTACTTC. It specifies CASSVGGGAYEQYF.

This clonotype was detected ten times or more. J is TRBJ2-7 and V is TRBV10-3; TRBD1 matches at 9 bases. Unmatched junction bases numbered 7, after V lost 10 bases and J lost 0 bases. The germline V gene has CDR1 ENHRY and CDR2 SYGVKD. CDR3 length equals 14 residues. CDR3 sequence (DNA): TGTGCCACAAGCCGGGACAGGGCCTCCTACGAGCAGTACTTC. This gives the protein CATSRDRASYEQYF.

This clonotype was seen repeatedly, ten times or more. A junction end diverges from the germline sequence, so it may reflect a read error. This rearrangement joins TRBV27 to TRBJ1-1, with D possibly matching TRBD1 (5 bases). CDR1 and CDR2 from the germline V gene are MNHEY and SMNVEV (reference sequence). The CDR3 runs to 17 residues. The CDR3 nucleotides read TGTGCCAGCAGTATATCACCGTGGGCAGGGCTGAACACTGAAGCTTTCTTT. Encoded protein: CASSISPWAGLNTEAFF.

This clonotype occurred many times. The chain combines TRBV7-9 with TRBJ2-5; D remains unclear. CDR3 length: 13 amino acids. Per germline, CDR1 SEHNR and CDR2 FQNEAQ (reference sequence). V lost 1 base to trimming and J lost 5 bases, with 8 bases between them. This CDR3 reads CASSLVALETQYF. In DNA, the CDR3 is TGTGCCAGCAGCTTAGTTGCCTTGGAGACCCAGTACTTC.

This clonotype showed up many times. The V gene is TRBV2, the J gene TRBJ2-5; the match to TRBD2 covers 11 bases. Losses at the gene ends were 3 bases for V and 5 bases for J; bases not matched to a gene: 8. Germline CDR1 and CDR2: SNHLY and FYNNEI. The CDR3 length is 16 residues. CDR3 sequence (DNA): TGTGCCAGCAGTGAGGGTAGCGGGAGGGCCGCGGAGACCCAGTACTTC. This encodes CASSEGSGRAAETQYF. Complete variable domain (other parts from reference TRBV2 and TRBJ2-5): EPEVTQTPSHQVTQMGQEVILRCVPISNHLYFYWYRQILGQKVEFLVSFYNNEISEKSEIFDDQFSVERPDGSNFTLKIRSTKLEDSAMYFCASSEGSGRAAETQYFGPGTRLLVL.

This chain joins TRBV29-1 and TRBJ2-3, with D maybe TRBD2 (6 bases). The germline V and J ends were trimmed by 5 bases and 2 bases, with 11 bases remaining between them. Germline V lookup: CDR1 SQVTM, CDR2 ANQGSEA. There are 13 residues in the CDR3. CDR3 nucleotides: TGCAGCGTTCGGGGACTTAACACAGATACGCAGTATTTT. Protein: CSVRGLNTDTQYF.

This clonotype was observed at least ten times. The chain recombines TRBV7-9 with TRBJ2-3, with a tentative D call TRBD1 (5 bases). V lost 6 bases and J lost 6, with 10 bases in between. The CDR3 covers 12 residues. The germline gives CDR1 SEHNR, CDR2 FQNEAQ (reference sequence). CDR3 nucleotides: TGTGCCAGCAGGGTGACAGACGATACGCAGTATTTT. It is translated as CASRVTDDTQYF.

This clonotype was detected ten times or more. The rearrangement links TRBV3-1 to TRBJ1-1, with D unresolved. V was pared by 4 bases and J by 1 base, with 13 bases between. Germline V gene lookup returns CDR1 LGHDT and CDR2 YNNKEL (reference sequence). This CDR3 has 15 amino acids. The DNA for the CDR3 is TGTGCCAGCAGCCCCCGGGCAGAACCGAACACTGAAGCTTTCTTT. Protein: CASSPRAEPNTEAFF.

This clonotype has a count of ten or more. The V gene is TRBV20-1, the J gene TRBJ2-3, with TRBD1 identical over 7 bases. The CDR3 is 17 amino acids. V gave up 2 bases and J gave up 4 bases; unmatched junction bases: 15. CDR1 and CDR2 (germline): DFQATT, SNEGSKA (reference sequence). In nucleotides, the CDR3 is TGCAGTGCTAGACGAATTCCGGGACAGCGAGTTGCAGATACGCAGTATTTT. As protein: CSARRIPGQRVADTQYF.

The chain links TRBV6-2 or TRBV6-3 to TRBJ2-3, with D possibly matching TRBD2 (5 bases). This CDR3 region has 13 residues. In germline, CDR1 is MNHEY, CDR2 SVGEGT. V lost 3 bases to trimming and J lost 4 bases, with 8 bases between them. The CDR3 nucleotides read TGTGCCAGCAGTTATGCGGGCGCAGATACGCAGTATTTT. It codes for CASSYAGADTQYF.

This clonotype was picked up many times. The V and J genes are TRBV12-3 or TRBV12-4 and TRBJ2-7; D call uncertain. The CDR3 contains 12 residues. The V end was cut by 3 bases, the J end by 3 bases, with 6 bases between. CDR3 nucleotides: TGTGCCAGCAGTTTTGTGGACTACGAGCAGTACTTC. Encoded protein: CASSFVDYEQYF.

This clonotype was counted at least ten times. The chain recombines TRBV11-2 with TRBJ2-7, with D perhaps TRBD2 (7 bases). V was clipped by 4 bases and J by 1 base, with 14 bases between them. CDR1 and CDR2 (germline): SGHAT, FQNNGV. The CDR3 is made up of 15 amino acids. This CDR3 reads CASSWGREFSYEQYF. In DNA form, the CDR3 reads TGTGCCAGCAGCTGGGGGCGGGAGTTTTCCTACGAGCAGTACTTC. The entire variable domain, with the rest obtained from reference TRBV11-2 and TRBJ2-7, is as follows: EAGVAQSPRYKIIEKRQSVAFWCNPISGHATLYWYQQILGQGPKLLIQFQNNGVVDDSQLPKDRFSAERLKGVDSTLKIQPAKLEDSAVYLCASSWGREFSYEQYFGPGTRLTVT.

This clonotype was seen many times. The V and J genes are TRBV15 and TRBJ2-7, with 7 bases fitting TRBD2. V was clipped by 7 bases and J by 6 bases; unmatched bases: 9. This CDR3 is built from 13 residues. Germline CDR1 reads LNHNV; CDR2 reads YYDKDF (reference sequence). The CDR3 reads CATKGGVRGEQYF. In nucleotides, the CDR3 is TGTGCCACCAAGGGAGGGGTACGTGGCGAGCAGTACTTC.

This clonotype was observed at least ten times. The CDR3 nucleotides read TGTGCCAGCAGCGTAGCCGGGATGAGCACAGATACGCAGTATTTT. Its translation: CASSVAGMSTDTQYF. The rearrangement uses TRBV9 and TRBJ2-3, with TRBD2 as a possible D gene (5 bases). CDR3 length: 15 residues. The V gene lost 0 bases and the J gene lost 0 bases, with 8 bases spanning the gap. Germline V lookup: CDR1 SGDLS, CDR2 YYNGEE.

This clonotype has ten or more counts. The V and J genes are TRBV5-6 and TRBJ2-5; D gene uncertain. Trimming cost V 0 bases and J 5 bases, with 8 bases left between them. The V gene's germline CDR1 is SGHDT and CDR2 YYEEEE. The CDR3 covers 13 residues. The CDR3 DNA sequence: TGTGCCAGCAGCTTGGTGCTCGCTGAGACCCAGTACTTC. Protein sequence: CASSLVLAETQYF.

This clonotype was recorded at least ten times. This chain links TRBV7-2 with TRBJ2-1; 11 bases map to TRBD2. CDR1 and CDR2 from the germline V gene are SGHTA and FQGNSA. V gave up 1 base and J gave up 9 bases; unmatched junction bases: 14. The CDR3 is 18 amino acids. CDR3 protein: CASSLVSGTSGRVFEQFF. The CDR3 DNA follows: TGTGCCAGCAGCTTAGTTTCTGGCACTAGCGGGAGAGTGTTTGAGCAGTTCTTC.

This clonotype appeared a few times. V is TRBV9 and J is TRBJ2-7, with TRBD2 identical over 9 bases. With V trimmed by 1 base and J by 6 bases, 5 bases remained unmatched. CDR1 is SGDLS, CDR2 YYNGEE, per germline. This CDR3 has 14 amino acids. The CDR3 DNA follows: TGTGCCAGCAGCGTAACTAGCGGGCCGGGCGAGCAGTACTTC. It translates to CASSVTSGPGEQYF.

The table lists this clonotype with many counts. The chain joins TRBV2 to TRBJ1-6, with 8 nucleotides matching TRBD1. The CDR3 covers 15 residues. The ends lost 7 bases at V and 0 bases at J; junction bases unmatched: 2. CDR1 is SNHLY and CDR2 is FYNNEI in the germline V gene. This CDR3 is CASKQGDSYNSPLHF. Written as DNA, the CDR3 is TGTGCCAGCAAACAGGGGGACTCCTATAATTCACCCCTCCACTTT.

With respect to this clonotype: Being one base from a much bigger clone, this may be a read error. The chain couples TRBV18 to TRBJ2-1, with unresolved D. Germline V gene sequence: CDR1 KGHSH, CDR2 LQKENI. The CDR3 is 13 amino acids. The CDR3 reads CASSPPTANDQFF. DNA for the CDR3: TGTGCCAGCTCACCACCCACAGCCAATGATCAGTTCTTC.